Listed here are 25 T cell receptor beta chains from one sample, sequenced in a study of blood T cells in healthy people across ages. A second PCR, run for 7 to 11 cycles, used a sample-barcoded 5' primer plus a J-beta primer mix. Each CDR3 protein is one row after TCRdb ran MiXCR on the 5' RACE reads. The sample has some 1,800,000 distinct CDR3 sequences; about 39% are singletons. Sequenced sample: blood. The receptors stem from a human donor in good health.

This chain joins TRBV5-1 and TRBJ2-1; no clear D. V lost 4 bases, J lost 9 bases, and 14 bases lay in between. The CDR3 extends over 13 amino acids. Germline V CDR1 and CDR2: SGHRS, YFSETQ. The CDR3 nucleotides read TGCGCCAGCAGCCCCCCGTCCGCCGGTGAGCAGTTCTTC. Translating it yields CASSPPSAGEQFF. The variable domain in full, with the rest retrieved from reference TRBV5-1 and TRBJ2-1, is KAGVTQTPRYLIKTRGQQVTLSCSPISGHRSVSWYQQTPGQGLQFLFEYFSETQRNKGNFPGRFSGRQFSNSRSEMNVSTLELGDSALYLCASSPPSAGEQFFGPGTRLTVL.

This clonotype was detected once. V gene TRBV28 combines with J gene TRBJ2-7; no firm D call. Trimming left V 8 bases short and J 3 bases short, with 20 bases between. The germline V gene encodes CDR1 MDHEN and CDR2 SYDVKM. The CDR3 runs to 15 residues. The CDR3 DNA reads TGTGCCAGCGGCCAAAGGTCGGAACCCTACTACGAGCAGTACTTC. This gives the protein CASGQRSEPYYEQYF.

The rearrangement links TRBV20-1 to TRBJ2-6; perhaps TRBD1 as D (5 bases). Deletions cut 2 bases from V and 10 bases from J, with 9 bases between. The CDR3 has 12 residues. Germline CDR1 reads DFQATT; CDR2 reads SNEGSKA (reference sequence). CDR3 sequence: CSARQGLNVLTF. DNA for the CDR3: TGCAGTGCTAGACAGGGATTGAACGTCCTGACTTTC.

There are a few counts of this clonotype. A junction boundary mismatches the germline segment, possibly from a read error. The CDR3 DNA reads TGCGGCGTTAAGGGACAGGTAGTGGATACGCAGTATTTT. Translating gives CGVKGQVVDTQYF. The chain employs TRBV29-1 and TRBJ2-3; 8 bases agree with TRBD1. Germline lookup yields CDR1 SQVTM and CDR2 ANQGSEA. The CDR3 length is 13 residues.

This chain links TRBV10-3 with TRBJ2-1; 14 bases are a match to TRBD2. With 8 bases clipped from V and 0 bases from J, the junction kept 18 bases outside the gene matches. Germline CDR1 and CDR2: ENHRY and SYGVKD. CDR3 length equals 21 residues. CDR3 sequence reads: CAIGGDGGTSGGQSSYNEQFF. DNA for the CDR3: TGTGCCATCGGTGGAGACGGGGGGACTAGCGGGGGCCAAAGCTCCTACAATGAGCAGTTCTTC.

The chain is built from TRBV20-1 and TRBJ1-3; TRBD1 matches at 7 bases. From germline, CDR1 is DFQATT and CDR2 SNEGSKA (reference sequence). J was trimmed by 3 bases and V by 3 bases; bases with no gene match: 5. The CDR3 consists of 14 residues. CDR3 in DNA: TGCAGTGCTAGCCGGGGACAGATTGGAAACACCATATATTTT. It codes for CSASRGQIGNTIYF.

The chain uses TRBV20-1 and TRBJ1-5; D remains unclear. Germline V gives CDR1 DFQATT, CDR2 SNEGSKA (reference sequence). The V end was cut by 6 bases, the J end by 3 bases, with 12 bases between. This CDR3 has 13 residues. The CDR3 DNA reads as TGCAGTGCCATTAGATTGGACAATCAGCCCCAGCATTTT. Amino acid sequence: CSAIRLDNQPQHF.

The chain uses TRBV27 and TRBJ2-4, with D maybe TRBD2 (5 bases). Trimming took off 2 bases at V and 8 bases at J, with 13 bases between the two ends. The germline CDR1 and CDR2 sequences are MNHEY and SMNVEV (reference sequence). The length of the CDR3 is 14 residues. CDR3 protein: CASSLVRGTDIQYF. The CDR3 bases are TGTGCCAGCAGTTTAGTTCGGGGTACAGACATTCAGTACTTC.

The gene calls are TRBV29-1 and TRBJ1-2; 7 nucleotides match TRBD1. CDR3 length equals 12 residues. The J segment lost 4 bases and the V segment lost 7 bases, leaving 6 bases of the junction unmatched. From germline, CDR1 is SQVTM and CDR2 ANQGSEA. Here the CDR3 reads CSAHAGGYGYTF. CDR3 sequence (DNA): TGCAGCGCCCACGCAGGGGGCTATGGCTACACCTTC.

This clonotype was detected only a few times. J is TRBJ2-5 and V is TRBV28; TRBD1 might be the D (6 bases). The germline gives CDR1 MDHEN, CDR2 SYDVKM. V was shortened by 6 bases and J by 1 base, with 15 bases between the two germline ends. This CDR3 has 15 residues. For the CDR3, the DNA is TGTGCCAGCAGCCTTTCTTGGGGGCTCCAAGAGACCCAGTACTTC. This translates into CASSLSWGLQETQYF.

The table lists this clonotype with many counts. J is TRBJ1-6 and V is TRBV4-1, with a tentative D call TRBD1 (5 bases). Germline lookup yields CDR1 MGHRA and CDR2 YSYEKL. This CDR3 is built from 14 residues. With 2 bases removed from V and 7 bases from J, the gap between germline ends came to 9 bases. CDR3 in amino acids: CASSQTNRNSPLHF. CDR3 in DNA: TGCGCCAGCAGCCAAACAAACAGGAATTCACCCCTCCACTTT.

This clonotype was observed a few times. CDR3 region: CSAREADREYTDTQYF. CDR3 nucleotide sequence: TGCAGTGCTAGAGAGGCCGACAGGGAATACACAGATACGCAGTATTTT. The chain carries TRBV20-1 and TRBJ2-3, with 7 bases aligning to TRBD1. Germline trimming cut 0 bases from V and 2 bases from J; bases unmatched to any gene: 8. Looked up from germline, CDR1 is DFQATT and CDR2 is SNEGSKA (reference sequence). This CDR3 has 16 residues.

The chain uses TRBV6-1 and TRBJ2-2; 8 bases map to TRBD1. This CDR3 has 15 amino acids. V gave up 6 bases and J gave up 3 bases; unmatched junction bases: 6. The germline gives CDR1 MNHNS, CDR2 SASEGT. The chain's CDR3 is CASSGTGQDTGELFF. CDR3 nucleotide sequence: TGTGCCAGCAGCGGGACAGGTCAAGACACCGGGGAGCTGTTTTTT.

This clonotype was detected a few times. This chain links TRBV7-2 with TRBJ2-1, with 7 bases identical to TRBD2. The V segment lost 5 bases and the J segment 6 bases; nucleotides outside the gene matches: 7. Germline lookup yields CDR1 SGHTA and CDR2 FQGNSA. The CDR3 length is 14 residues. The CDR3 spells CASSLGLKPNEQFF. Written as DNA, the CDR3 is TGTGCCAGCAGCCTGGGACTAAAGCCCAATGAGCAGTTCTTC.

This clonotype occurred a few times. The V call is TRBV20-1, the J call TRBJ1-1; tentative D call: TRBD1 (6 bases). The CDR3 loop spans 15 amino acids. The V and J ends lost 6 bases and 1 base respectively, with 18 bases between them. Germline CDR1 DFQATT, CDR2 SNEGSKA (reference sequence). The CDR3: CSAHENRVENTEAFF. CDR3 bases: TGCAGTGCCCATGAAAACAGGGTGGAGAACACTGAAGCTTTCTTT.

In DNA form, the CDR3 reads TGTGCCACCAGTGATTTACGGGATGATGAGCAGTTCTTC. Its translation is CATSDLRDDEQFF. The chain has TRBV24-1 and TRBJ2-1; D might be TRBD2 (5 bases). The germline V gene has CDR1 KGHDR and CDR2 SFDVKD. Trimming took off 1 base at V and 8 bases at J, with 8 bases between the two ends. The CDR3 runs 13 residues.

The genes are TRBV7-2 and TRBJ2-7, with 7 positions matching TRBD2. Germline CDR1 reads SGHTA; CDR2 reads FQGNSA. This CDR3 is built from 14 residues. J lost 3 bases, V lost 5 bases, and 7 bases had no gene match. The CDR3 DNA sequence: TGTGCCAGCAGCCCCCGGGACTACCTCTACGAGCAGTACTTC. This codes for CASSPRDYLYEQYF.

The table lists this clonotype with a count of one. The V and J genes are TRBV27 and TRBJ2-7; possibly TRBD1 for D (6 bases). CDR1 MNHEY and CDR2 SMNVEV come from the germline V gene (reference sequence). V was shortened by 6 bases and J by 2 bases, with 14 bases between the two germline ends. CDR3 size: 14 residues. CDR3 sequence reads: CASRPQGLPYEQYF. In nucleotides, the CDR3 is TGTGCCAGCAGGCCCCAGGGGCTACCCTACGAGCAGTACTTC.

This clonotype occurred a few times. V and J are TRBV6-1 and TRBJ2-7; tentative D call: TRBD2 (7 bases). Germline V lookup: CDR1 MNHNS, CDR2 SASEGT. The CDR3 sequence is 15 residues long. V was cut by 1 base and J by 2 bases, with 12 bases left in between. The CDR3 DNA sequence: TGTGCCAGCAGTGAAGGAGGGGGGGGGACCTACGAGCAGTACTTC. This translates into CASSEGGGGTYEQYF.

CDR3 nucleotides: TGTGCCAGCAGCTTATTCCGGGGGGCGCGAGACGAAAAACTGTTTTTT. Its protein is CASSLFRGARDEKLFF. The chain recombines TRBV7-6 with TRBJ1-4; weak D call: TRBD1 (6 bases). CDR3 length: 16 amino acids. Germline CDR1 and CDR2: SGHVS and FNYEAQ. Deletions cut 2 bases from V and 8 bases from J, with 18 bases between. The full variable domain, completed using reference TRBV7-6 and TRBJ1-4, is GAGVSQSPRYKVTKRGQDVALRCDPISGHVSLYWYRQALGQGPEFLTYFNYEAQQDKSGLPNDRFSAERPEGSISTLTIQRTEQRDSAMYRCASSLFRGARDEKLFFGSGTQLSVL.

The chain employs TRBV20-1 and TRBJ2-7, with 10 bases that match TRBD1. This CDR3 is built from 15 residues. With 4 bases clipped from V and 3 bases from J, the junction kept 9 bases outside the gene matches. Per the germline V gene, CDR1 is DFQATT and CDR2 is SNEGSKA (reference sequence). The CDR3 coding sequence is TGCAGTGCTAAAATCTTGGACAGGGGGTTCTACGAGCAGTACTTC. Its translation is CSAKILDRGFYEQYF.

This clonotype showed up just a few times. The chain joins TRBV4-1 to TRBJ1-4; possible D gene TRBD1, 5 bases. V was cut by 1 base and J by 11 bases, with 26 bases left in between. Looked up from germline, CDR1 is MGHRA and CDR2 is YSYEKL. CDR3 length: 18 amino acids. This CDR3 is CASSQVAGRREMDWKLFF. Here the CDR3 DNA reads TGCGCCAGCAGCCAAGTGGCAGGGCGACGAGAGATGGATTGGAAACTGTTTTTT.

This clonotype was seen once. The V call is TRBV12-3 or TRBV12-4, the J call TRBJ2-3, with 7 bases lining up with TRBD1. The trim removed 4 bases at V and 2 bases at J, leaving 9 bases unmatched. CDR3 length equals 16 residues. CDR3 protein: CASSSSLGQLTDTQYF. CDR3 bases: TGTGCCAGCAGTTCTTCACTGGGACAGCTCACAGATACGCAGTATTTT.

The genes are TRBV4-2 and TRBJ2-1, with D maybe TRBD2 (5 bases). V was shortened by 0 bases and J by 2 bases, with 17 bases between the two germline ends. Germline assignment: CDR1 LGHNA and CDR2 YNFKEQ. The CDR3 extends over 18 amino acids. CDR3 in DNA: TGTGCCAGCAGCCAAGAAAGAGGGCTAGTTGGGACCTACAATGAGCAGTTCTTC. Translated, it gives CASSQERGLVGTYNEQFF.

The J gene is TRBJ2-5, the V gene TRBV7-9; D gene unclear. CDR3 size: 14 residues. Trimming shortened V by 5 bases and J by 0 bases, and 10 bases separated the two germline ends. Per germline, CDR1 SEHNR and CDR2 FQNEAQ (reference sequence). The DNA for the CDR3 is TGTGCCAGCAGCCCTGGAGAGTACCAAGAGACCCAGTACTTC. This sequence encodes CASSPGEYQETQYF.